The subject of this entry is one T cell receptor beta chain. The CDR3 runs 14 residues. Trimming stripped 1 base from V and 9 bases from J, with 16 bases between. TCRdb reprocessed the PCR reads using MiXCR. Here the sample spans about 32,000 clones, about 20% being singletons. These data originate in a study of metastatic and nonmetastatic thyroid tumors. No treatment had been given to any patient before thyroid surgery. Sequencing was carried out using blood. The receptor's source is a female donor with papillary thyroid cancer or a benign thyroid nodule (not recorded which). Some clones in this sample may be carry-over from other donors' samples. The V and J genes are TRBV12-3 or TRBV12-4 and TRBJ2-7, with a weak D call TRBD1 (6 bases). Written as DNA, the CDR3 is TGTGCCAGCAGTTTAGTGGCCCTGACAGGTCGGCAGTACTTC. This sequence encodes CASSLVALTGRQYF.